The 24 T cell receptor beta chains below were found in one sample sequenced in a study of T cell changes during pregnancy in multiple sclerosis. The data were produced by immunoSEQ multiplex PCR, yet TCRdb's version contains in-frame clones alone and is incomplete. The table has fewer than 40,000 clones, 90% seen once; the top ten hold around 13%. The sequencing here drew on CD8+ T cells from peripheral blood mononuclear cells, taken in the first trimester of pregnancy. All receptors come from a female donor with multiple sclerosis, enrolled in a pregnancy study.

This chain connects TRBV4-1 to TRBJ2-7, with 10 nucleotides matching TRBD2. Per germline, CDR1 MGHRA and CDR2 YSYEKL. V trimming: 0 bases; J trimming: 7 bases; junction bases outside the gene matches: 9. The CDR3 runs 16 residues. DNA for the CDR3: TGCGCCAGCAGCCAAGAAAACCTAGCGGGAGTAGAGGAGCAGTACTTC. Protein sequence: CASSQENLAGVEEQYF.

V usage is TRBV19 and J usage is TRBJ2-7; 8 bases fit TRBD1. Germline V gene lookup returns CDR1 LNHDA and CDR2 SQIVND (reference sequence). The CDR3 spans 14 residues. V shed 3 bases, J shed 2 bases, and the junction held 3 bases outside the gene matches. CDR3 coding DNA: TGTGCCAGTAGTATTACAGGGGGAACCTACGAGCAGTACTTC. Protein sequence: CASSITGGTYEQYF.

This clone was counted once. This chain uses TRBV27 with TRBJ2-7, with a possible D match to TRBD1 (6 bases). V shed 10 bases and J shed 6 bases, with 19 bases lying between them. The CDR3 is 13 amino acids. Germline V gives CDR1 MNHEY, CDR2 SMNVEV (reference sequence). This chain's CDR3 is CANAGELRVEQYF. The DNA for the CDR3 is TGTGCCAACGCAGGGGAGTTAAGAGTCGAGCAGTACTTC.

The chain recombines TRBV28 with TRBJ2-3; no reliable D call. The CDR3 loop spans 12 amino acids. Germline V gene lookup returns CDR1 MDHEN and CDR2 SYDVKM. The ends were cut back, 7 bases at V and 5 bases at J, with 10 bases in the middle. Here the CDR3 reads CASTLTGDTQYF. CDR3 coding DNA: TGTGCCAGCACCTTGACGGGAGATACGCAGTATTTT. The full variable domain, its missing parts supplied by reference TRBV28 and TRBJ2-3, is DVKVTQSSRYLVKRTGEKVFLECVQDMDHENMFWYRQDPGLGLRLIYFSYDVKMKEKGDIPEGYSVSREKKERFSLILESASTNQTSMYLCASTLTGDTQYFGPGTRLTVL.

This clone has only one observation. V is TRBV19 and J is TRBJ2-1, with a tentative D call TRBD1 (6 bases). Looked up from germline, CDR1 is LNHDA and CDR2 is SQIVND (reference sequence). The CDR3 length is 15 residues. V lost 5 bases to trimming and J lost 4 bases, with 15 bases between them. The CDR3 reads CASSPLTGSYNEQFF. DNA of the CDR3: TGTGCCAGTAGTCCCTTGACAGGTTCGTACAATGAGCAGTTCTTC.

The chain couples TRBV18 to TRBJ2-4; perhaps TRBD1 as D (5 bases). V lost 2 bases and J 5 bases, leaving 7 bases between the germline ends. CDR3 length equals 13 residues. The germline CDR1 and CDR2 sequences are KGHSH and LQKENI. The CDR3 protein is CASSPTGENIQYF. The CDR3 DNA is TGTGCCAGCTCACCAACAGGTGAAAACATTCAGTACTTC.

The rearrangement links TRBV6-4 to TRBJ2-6; tentative D call: TRBD1 (6 bases). CDR1 MRHNA and CDR2 SNTAGT come from the germline V gene. This CDR3 is built from 16 residues. The ends were cut back, 2 bases at V and 2 bases at J, with 10 bases in the middle. CDR3: CASSDTGSAGANVLTF. Written as DNA, the CDR3 is TGTGCCAGCAGTGACACAGGGAGCGCTGGGGCCAACGTCCTGACTTTC.

The V call is TRBV2, the J call TRBJ2-3; 9 bases map to TRBD2. Germline V gene lookup returns CDR1 SNHLY and CDR2 FYNNEI. The CDR3 contains 16 residues. V dropped 5 bases and J dropped 4; count of bases not matched to a gene: 10. CDR3 amino acids: CASSYKTSGSADTQYF. In nucleotides, the CDR3 is TGTGCCAGCAGTTATAAGACTAGCGGTTCTGCAGATACGCAGTATTTT.

This clone was detected once. J is TRBJ2-7 and V is TRBV7-8; 7 nucleotides line up with TRBD2. The CDR3 totals 14 residues. V lost 2 bases and J lost 1; bases outside the gene matches: 2. The germline V gene encodes CDR1 SGHVS and CDR2 FQNEAQ. CDR3 sequence reads: CASSLLGGSYEQYF. The DNA for the CDR3 is TGTGCCAGCAGCTTACTGGGGGGGTCCTACGAGCAGTACTTC.

This chain connects TRBV29-1 to TRBJ2-1, with 7 bases fitting TRBD1. CDR1 and CDR2 (germline): SQVTM, ANQGSEA. The CDR3 is made up of 15 amino acids. V lost 6 bases to trimming and J lost 0 bases; unmatched junction nucleotides: 8. The CDR3: CSVPHGDSSYNEQFF. CDR3 sequence (DNA): TGCAGCGTCCCACACGGGGACAGCTCCTACAATGAGCAGTTCTTC.

The V and J genes are TRBV7-9 and TRBJ2-5; 8 bases align to TRBD2. Germline loops: CDR1 SEHNR, CDR2 FQNEAQ (reference sequence). Unmatched junction bases numbered 15, after V lost 5 bases and J lost 13 bases. The CDR3 sequence is 14 residues long. The DNA for the CDR3 is TGTGCCAGCAGCCTGGGACTAGTCCCGTGGGTATGGTACTTC. Its translation is CASSLGLVPWVWYF.

The chain combines TRBV27 with TRBJ2-1; D possibly corresponds to TRBD1 (6 bases). CDR1 and CDR2 from the germline V gene are MNHEY and SMNVEV (reference sequence). The CDR3 totals 15 residues. Trimming removed 1 base at V and 7 bases at J, with 14 bases between. The CDR3 nucleotides read TGTGCCAGCAGTTTATATACAGGGTCAGGGAATGAGCAGTTCTTC. Its protein product is CASSLYTGSGNEQFF.

The chain couples TRBV7-8 to TRBJ2-2; TRBD2 is a possible D gene (5 bases). Trimming stripped 5 bases from V and 3 bases from J, with 16 bases between. Looked up from germline, CDR1 is SGHVS and CDR2 is FQNEAQ. This CDR3 is built from 16 residues. The CDR3 protein is CASSINPGIYTGELFF. DNA for the CDR3: TGTGCCAGCAGCATCAACCCGGGAATTTACACCGGGGAGCTGTTTTTT.

The V gene is TRBV19, the J gene TRBJ2-7, with 12 nucleotides matching TRBD2. The CDR3 contains 14 residues. Germline lookup yields CDR1 LNHDA and CDR2 SQIVND (reference sequence). V was clipped by 3 bases and J by 6 bases; unmatched bases: 3. The CDR3 DNA reads as TGTGCCAGTAGTATCAAACTAGCGGGAGGCGAGCAGTACTTC. This encodes CASSIKLAGGEQYF.

The rearrangement uses TRBV7-9 and TRBJ1-4, with a tentative D call TRBD1 (5 bases). The CDR3 is 15 residues long. V was clipped by 5 bases and J by 2 bases, with 12 bases between them. Germline CDR1 reads SEHNR; CDR2 reads FQNEAQ (reference sequence). CDR3 in amino acids: CASSNPGGTNEKLFF. The DNA of the CDR3 is TGTGCCAGCAGCAACCCCGGGGGGACTAATGAAAAACTGTTTTTT.

This clone is a singleton in its sample. The chain's CDR3 is CASSPMGAGEVEQYF. In nucleotides, the CDR3 is TGTGCCAGTAGTCCGATGGGAGCGGGAGAGGTCGAGCAGTACTTC. The gene calls are TRBV19 and TRBJ2-7; 8 bases map to TRBD2. The CDR3 has 15 residues. With 5 bases clipped from V and 6 bases from J, the junction kept 12 bases outside the gene matches. The V gene's germline CDR1 is LNHDA and CDR2 SQIVND (reference sequence).

The V gene is TRBV7-9, the J gene TRBJ2-7; 8 nucleotides align to TRBD2. This CDR3 spans 15 amino acids. The trim removed 5 bases at V and 3 bases at J, leaving 9 bases unmatched. Germline CDR1 and CDR2: SEHNR and FQNEAQ (reference sequence). As DNA, the CDR3 is TGTGCCAGCAGCAGTCGGGGGGGGCGCAACTACGAGCAGTACTTC. As protein: CASSSRGGRNYEQYF.

The V call is TRBV2, the J call TRBJ2-7, with 13 bases that match TRBD2. The CDR3 is made up of 12 amino acids. In germline, CDR1 is SNHLY, CDR2 FYNNEI. The ends lost 10 bases at V and 5 bases at J; junction bases unmatched: 2. The DNA of the CDR3 is TGTGCCATAGGACTAGCGGGGGACGAGCAGTACTTC. The encoded protein is CAIGLAGDEQYF.

The chain uses TRBV5-1 and TRBJ1-2; 11 bases are shared with TRBD1. V gave up 4 bases and J gave up 4 bases; unmatched junction bases: 3. Germline values: CDR1 SGHRS, CDR2 YFSETQ. This CDR3 has 14 amino acids. CDR3 amino acids: CASSMGQGGYGYTF. CDR3 DNA: TGCGCCAGCAGCATGGGACAGGGGGGCTATGGCTACACCTTC.

This chain links TRBV12-5 with TRBJ2-3; TRBD2 is a possible D gene (5 bases). The ends were cut back, 3 bases at V and 2 bases at J, with 18 bases in the middle. CDR1 is LGHNT, CDR2 FRNRAP, per germline. CDR3 length: 17 residues. The CDR3 DNA follows: TGTGCTAGTGGTTTTGGTGTATCGGGGAATCCCACAGATACGCAGTATTTT. Its protein is CASGFGVSGNPTDTQYF.

V and J are TRBV19 and TRBJ2-5; D is uncertain. CDR1 is LNHDA, CDR2 SQIVND, per germline (reference sequence). Trimming left V 10 bases short and J 5 bases short, with 14 bases between. The CDR3 runs 12 residues. CDR3 sequence reads: CATLGPWETQYF. CDR3 nucleotides: TGTGCCACCCTGGGCCCGTGGGAGACCCAGTACTTC. Together with reference TRBV19 and TRBJ2-5, the CDR3 gives the full variable domain: DGGITQSPKYLFRKEGQNVTLSCEQNLNHDAMYWYRQDPGQGLRLIYYSQIVNDFQKGDIAEGYSVSREKKESFPLTVTSAQKNPTAFYLCATLGPWETQYFGPGTRLLVL.

The rearrangement uses TRBV4-1 and TRBJ2-3; D perhaps matches TRBD2 (6 bases). Deletions cut 6 bases from V and 6 bases from J, with 7 bases between. Germline V gives CDR1 MGHRA, CDR2 YSYEKL. The CDR3 runs to 11 residues. The CDR3 coding sequence is TGCGCCAGCAGGGAGGGCGATACGCAGTATTTT. This translates into CASREGDTQYF.

The chain recombines TRBV7-9 with TRBJ2-7, with TRBD2 matching 11 bases. Germline values: CDR1 SEHNR, CDR2 FQNEAQ (reference sequence). CDR3 size: 17 residues. V was pared by 5 bases and J by 2 bases, with 11 bases of the junction left unmatched. As DNA, the CDR3 is TGTGCCAGCAGCCCCCGGACTAGCGGGTTGAGAGCCTACGAGCAGTACTTC. Residues: CASSPRTSGLRAYEQYF.

This chain connects TRBV16 to TRBJ2-7; the match to TRBD1 covers 7 bases. The CDR3 runs to 15 residues. The ends lost 8 bases at V and 0 bases at J; junction bases unmatched: 10. The germline gives CDR1 KGHSY, CDR2 FQNENV. This CDR3 is CASARDGDSSYEQYF. The CDR3 nucleotides are TGTGCCAGCGCCCGGGATGGGGACAGCTCCTACGAGCAGTACTTC.